Following are 26 T cell receptor beta chains from one sample sequenced in a study of CD8+ T cells in alopecia areata. In each case, RNA was isolated and then reverse transcribed into cDNA as the sequencing template. The repertoire was sequenced with immunoSEQ multiplex PCR; TCRdb's copy has only in-frame clones and lacks some. This sample has roughly 250,000 clones, with approximately 61% found just once. The material sequenced was CD4+ T cells sorted from blood, taken at week 0. The receptors shown here come from a human donor with alopecia areata.

The rearrangement joins TRBV29-1 to TRBJ1-1; D remains unclear. The CDR3 runs 14 residues. Germline CDR1 and CDR2: SQVTM and ANQGSEA. Deletions cut 4 bases from V and 3 bases from J, with 15 bases between. The DNA of the CDR3 is TGCAGCGTTGCGGTTTTCCTCATAGACACTGAAGCTTTCTTT. Translated: CSVAVFLIDTEAFF.

The chain joins TRBV7-3 to TRBJ2-5, with unresolved D. The CDR3 runs 14 residues. V lost 4 bases to trimming and J lost 6 bases, with 15 bases between them. The germline V gene has CDR1 SGHTA and CDR2 FQGTGA. CDR3 bases: TGTGCCAGCAGCTCGGGTCCCCCTCCGCAGACCCAGTACTTC. Protein product: CASSSGPPPQTQYF.

There are a few counts of this clone. The V and J genes are TRBV2 and TRBJ1-5, with a tentative D call TRBD1 (5 bases). V lost 4 bases and J lost 3, with 10 bases in between. The V gene's germline CDR1 is SNHLY and CDR2 FYNNEI. This CDR3 comprises 14 residues. The CDR3 loop reads CASSGEQVNQPQHF. The CDR3 nucleotides are TGTGCCAGCAGTGGTGAACAGGTCAATCAGCCCCAGCATTTT.

The gene calls are TRBV29-1 and TRBJ2-2; 9 bases line up with TRBD1. V trimming: 4 bases; J trimming: 4 bases; junction bases outside the gene matches: 1. CDR3 size: 13 residues. The germline gives CDR1 SQVTM, CDR2 ANQGSEA. This chain's CDR3 is CSVATGGTGELFF. The DNA of the CDR3 is TGCAGCGTTGCGACAGGGGGCACCGGGGAGCTGTTTTTT.

This clone was seen once. This rearrangement joins TRBV4-2 to TRBJ1-2; the D gene is possibly TRBD1 (5 bases). Trimming left V 5 bases short and J 6 bases short, with 7 bases between. The CDR3 runs to 11 residues. CDR1 LGHNA and CDR2 YNFKEQ come from the germline V gene. The CDR3 region has the DNA TGTGCCAGCAGCTCCAGGGATGGCTACACCTTC. It is translated as CASSSRDGYTF.

The chain employs TRBV18 and TRBJ2-2; D is perhaps TRBD1 (6 bases). The CDR3 runs to 15 residues. The germline gives CDR1 KGHSH, CDR2 LQKENI. V was clipped by 4 bases and J by 5 bases, with 14 bases between them. The CDR3 reads CASSQTGMRTGELFF. The CDR3 region has the DNA TGTGCCAGCTCACAGACAGGAATGAGGACCGGGGAGCTGTTTTTT.

The chain joins TRBV6-5 to TRBJ2-1; possibly TRBD2 for D (5 bases). The CDR3 is 15 residues long. CDR1 and CDR2 from the germline V gene are MNHEY and SVGAGI. The germline V and J ends were trimmed by 5 bases and 0 bases, with 11 bases remaining between them. The CDR3 sequence: CASSQSGFSYNEQFF. CDR3 nucleotide sequence: TGTGCCAGCAGTCAAAGCGGATTCTCCTACAATGAGCAGTTCTTC.

J is TRBJ1-2 and V is TRBV14; D not certain. Trimming stripped 0 bases from V and 4 bases from J, with 12 bases between. Germline V lookup: CDR1 SGHDN, CDR2 FVKESK. This CDR3 has 15 residues. The CDR3 sequence: CASSQDIGEVYGYTF. As DNA, the CDR3 is TGTGCCAGCAGCCAAGATATAGGCGAAGTCTATGGCTACACCTTC.

The chain couples TRBV9 to TRBJ2-5; 14 bases fit TRBD2. V lost 4 bases, J lost 5 bases, and 7 bases stayed unmatched. Germline values: CDR1 SGDLS, CDR2 YYNGEE. The CDR3 spans 16 residues. The CDR3: CASSSGLAGGGETQYF. The CDR3 DNA reads as TGTGCCAGCAGCTCTGGACTAGCGGGGGGCGGCGAGACCCAGTACTTC.

The rearrangement uses TRBV7-9 and TRBJ1-6; D is possibly TRBD1 (6 bases). Deletions cut 5 bases from V and 6 bases from J, with 11 bases between. The CDR3 has 14 residues. The germline V gene encodes CDR1 SEHNR and CDR2 FQNEAQ (reference sequence). The chain's CDR3 is CASSPTGFNSPLHF. CDR3 DNA sequence: TGTGCCAGCAGCCCAACAGGGTTTAATTCACCCCTCCACTTT.

The gene calls are TRBV11-1 and TRBJ2-7, with TRBD2 as a possible D gene (6 bases). The CDR3 has 16 amino acids. Trimming removed 5 bases from V and 2 bases from J, with 19 bases in between. Germline-derived CDR1 and CDR2 are SGHAT and FQDESV (reference sequence). The DNA of the CDR3 is TGTGCCAGCAGCAGCCCCCGGGACTTGTCAACCTACGAGCAGTACTTC. It yields the protein CASSSPRDLSTYEQYF.

This sequence joins TRBV2 and TRBJ1-1; TRBD1 is a possible D gene (5 bases). V was shortened by 6 bases and J by 5 bases, with 16 bases between the two germline ends. The CDR3 contains 14 residues. CDR1 SNHLY and CDR2 FYNNEI come from the germline V gene. The CDR3: CASSQGERDTEAFF. Written as DNA, the CDR3 is TGTGCCAGCAGCCAGGGAGAAAGGGATACTGAAGCTTTCTTT.

The table lists this clone with a count of one. The chain links TRBV4-3 to TRBJ1-2; D is uncertain. The V end lost 1 base, the J end lost 2 bases, and 11 bases lay between the germline ends. The germline V gene encodes CDR1 LGHNA and CDR2 YSLEER. The CDR3 runs to 15 residues. The CDR3, as DNA: TGCGCCAGCAGCCAAGGGAGGGTCAGGAACTATGGCTACACCTTC. This gives the protein CASSQGRVRNYGYTF.

This sequence joins TRBV15 and TRBJ2-3, with TRBD1 identical over 7 bases. This CDR3 is 15 amino acids long. V gave up 2 bases and J gave up 3 bases; unmatched junction bases: 5. Germline values: CDR1 LNHNV, CDR2 YYDKDF (reference sequence). In nucleotides, the CDR3 is TGTGCCACCAGCAGACCAAGACAGGGAACAGATACGCAGTATTTT. Its translation is CATSRPRQGTDTQYF.

The V call is TRBV5-1, the J call TRBJ2-2; D perhaps matches TRBD1 (5 bases). The CDR3 has 16 amino acids. Trimming left V 0 bases short and J 2 bases short, with 11 bases between. Germline lookup yields CDR1 SGHRS and CDR2 YFSETQ. For the CDR3, the DNA is TGCGCCAGCAGCTTGGCCGAAGACAGAAACACCGGGGAGCTGTTTTTT. It translates to CASSLAEDRNTGELFF. Based on the CDR3 plus reference TRBV5-1 and TRBJ2-2, the full variable domain is KAGVTQTPRYLIKTRGQQVTLSCSPISGHRSVSWYQQTPGQGLQFLFEYFSETQRNKGNFPGRFSGRQFSNSRSEMNVSTLELGDSALYLCASSLAEDRNTGELFFGEGSRLTVL.

The V gene is TRBV4-1, the J gene TRBJ1-5; 8 nucleotides agree with TRBD1. This CDR3 contains 14 residues. V gave up 2 bases and J gave up 6 bases; unmatched junction bases: 3. Germline V CDR1 and CDR2: MGHRA, YSYEKL. CDR3 nucleotides: TGCGCCAGCAGCCAATCCGGACAGGGTCAGCCCCAGCATTTT. Its protein is CASSQSGQGQPQHF.

The rearrangement joins TRBV29-1 to TRBJ2-1, with 8 bases matching TRBD2. J lost 3 bases, V lost 4 bases, and 5 bases had no gene match. The germline gives CDR1 SQVTM, CDR2 ANQGSEA. CDR3 length: 14 residues. The CDR3 sequence: CSVARGGNYNEQFF. The CDR3 nucleotides read TGCAGCGTTGCCCGGGGGGGGAACTACAATGAGCAGTTCTTC.

This chain joins TRBV7-8 and TRBJ2-2; TRBD2 might be the D (5 bases). The germline V gene has CDR1 SGHVS and CDR2 FQNEAQ. Trimming removed 1 base from V and 3 bases from J, with 9 bases in between. The CDR3 extends over 15 amino acids. For the CDR3, the DNA is TGTGCCAGCAGCTTAGGATACGGGGACACCGGGGAGCTGTTTTTT. Its protein is CASSLGYGDTGELFF.

This rearrangement joins TRBV29-1 to TRBJ1-1; 7 bases map to TRBD1. Looked up from germline, CDR1 is SQVTM and CDR2 is ANQGSEA. CDR3 length: 17 amino acids. V was clipped by 5 bases and J by 1 base; unmatched bases: 16. Written as DNA, the CDR3 is TGCAGCGTTAGTTTGCCAGGGGGAATCGGCGCGAACACTGAAGCTTTCTTT. As protein: CSVSLPGGIGANTEAFF.

In its sample, this clone was seen once. The chain links TRBV2 to TRBJ2-7; D uncertain. Trimming shortened V by 3 bases and J by 2 bases, and 8 bases separated the two germline ends. Germline V gene data show CDR1 as SNHLY and CDR2 as FYNNEI. CDR3 length: 13 residues. CDR3 loop: CASSEAEAYEQYF. The CDR3 coding sequence is TGTGCCAGCAGTGAGGCAGAGGCCTACGAGCAGTACTTC.

This clone was seen a few times. The sample has other DNA sequences that encode this CDR3 too. V and J are TRBV29-1 and TRBJ1-3; D is undetermined. Germline-derived CDR1 and CDR2 are SQVTM and ANQGSEA. V was shortened by 4 bases and J by 0 bases, with 4 bases between the two germline ends. This CDR3 region has 12 residues. The CDR3 loop reads CSVGGSGNTIYF. In nucleotides, the CDR3 is TGCAGCGTTGGCGGCTCTGGAAACACCATATATTTT.

The chain recombines TRBV30 with TRBJ1-4, with D unresolved. The CDR3 spans 13 residues. CDR1 is GTSNPN, CDR2 SVGIG, per germline (reference sequence). V dropped 1 base and J dropped 8 bases, with 11 bases sitting between them. CDR3 in amino acids: CAWSELTEEKLFF. In nucleotides, the CDR3 is TGTGCCTGGAGTGAGCTAACTGAGGAAAAACTGTTTTTT. Filled out from reference TRBV30 and TRBJ1-4, the complete variable domain reads SQTIHQWPATLVQPVGSPLSLECTVEGTSNPNLYWYRQAAGRGLQLLFYSVGIGQISSEVPQNLSASRPQDRQFILSSKKLLLSDSGFYLCAWSELTEEKLFFGSGTQLSVL.

CDR3 coding DNA: TGTGCCAGCAGCCAGTGGGGACTAGCGGGGGGATATGAGCAGTTCTTC. Translation gives CASSQWGLAGGYEQFF. This chain joins TRBV5-6 and TRBJ2-1, with TRBD2 matching over 15 bases. Germline V gives CDR1 SGHDT, CDR2 YYEEEE. V shed 4 bases, J shed 8 bases, and the junction held 7 bases outside the gene matches. The CDR3 spans 16 residues.

V usage is TRBV6-4 and J usage is TRBJ1-6; perhaps TRBD1 as D (5 bases). Germline lookup yields CDR1 MRHNA and CDR2 SNTAGT. The CDR3 is made up of 15 amino acids. The ends were cut back, 4 bases at V and 7 bases at J, with 14 bases in the middle. This chain's CDR3 is CASSVFGGTNSPLHF. CDR3 DNA: TGTGCCAGCAGTGTTTTCGGGGGGACGAATTCACCCCTCCACTTT.

This chain links TRBV5-6 with TRBJ2-6; 7 bases map to TRBD1. Germline V gene sequence: CDR1 SGHDT, CDR2 YYEEEE. The CDR3 runs to 15 residues. J was trimmed by 1 base and V by 4 bases; bases with no gene match: 2. Written as DNA, the CDR3 is TGTGCCAGCAGCGCCAGGGGGTCTGGGGCCAACGTCCTGACTTTC. Residues: CASSARGSGANVLTF.

This clone came up a few times. This sequence joins TRBV10-2 and TRBJ1-5; D remains unclear. The germline CDR1 and CDR2 sequences are WSHSY and SAAADI. V lost 2 bases, J lost 11 bases, and 13 bases lay in between. The CDR3 has 13 amino acids. The CDR3 nucleotides are TGCGCCAGCAGTGAGCAGACGACCACTTCCCAGCATTTT. Amino acids: CASSEQTTTSQHF.